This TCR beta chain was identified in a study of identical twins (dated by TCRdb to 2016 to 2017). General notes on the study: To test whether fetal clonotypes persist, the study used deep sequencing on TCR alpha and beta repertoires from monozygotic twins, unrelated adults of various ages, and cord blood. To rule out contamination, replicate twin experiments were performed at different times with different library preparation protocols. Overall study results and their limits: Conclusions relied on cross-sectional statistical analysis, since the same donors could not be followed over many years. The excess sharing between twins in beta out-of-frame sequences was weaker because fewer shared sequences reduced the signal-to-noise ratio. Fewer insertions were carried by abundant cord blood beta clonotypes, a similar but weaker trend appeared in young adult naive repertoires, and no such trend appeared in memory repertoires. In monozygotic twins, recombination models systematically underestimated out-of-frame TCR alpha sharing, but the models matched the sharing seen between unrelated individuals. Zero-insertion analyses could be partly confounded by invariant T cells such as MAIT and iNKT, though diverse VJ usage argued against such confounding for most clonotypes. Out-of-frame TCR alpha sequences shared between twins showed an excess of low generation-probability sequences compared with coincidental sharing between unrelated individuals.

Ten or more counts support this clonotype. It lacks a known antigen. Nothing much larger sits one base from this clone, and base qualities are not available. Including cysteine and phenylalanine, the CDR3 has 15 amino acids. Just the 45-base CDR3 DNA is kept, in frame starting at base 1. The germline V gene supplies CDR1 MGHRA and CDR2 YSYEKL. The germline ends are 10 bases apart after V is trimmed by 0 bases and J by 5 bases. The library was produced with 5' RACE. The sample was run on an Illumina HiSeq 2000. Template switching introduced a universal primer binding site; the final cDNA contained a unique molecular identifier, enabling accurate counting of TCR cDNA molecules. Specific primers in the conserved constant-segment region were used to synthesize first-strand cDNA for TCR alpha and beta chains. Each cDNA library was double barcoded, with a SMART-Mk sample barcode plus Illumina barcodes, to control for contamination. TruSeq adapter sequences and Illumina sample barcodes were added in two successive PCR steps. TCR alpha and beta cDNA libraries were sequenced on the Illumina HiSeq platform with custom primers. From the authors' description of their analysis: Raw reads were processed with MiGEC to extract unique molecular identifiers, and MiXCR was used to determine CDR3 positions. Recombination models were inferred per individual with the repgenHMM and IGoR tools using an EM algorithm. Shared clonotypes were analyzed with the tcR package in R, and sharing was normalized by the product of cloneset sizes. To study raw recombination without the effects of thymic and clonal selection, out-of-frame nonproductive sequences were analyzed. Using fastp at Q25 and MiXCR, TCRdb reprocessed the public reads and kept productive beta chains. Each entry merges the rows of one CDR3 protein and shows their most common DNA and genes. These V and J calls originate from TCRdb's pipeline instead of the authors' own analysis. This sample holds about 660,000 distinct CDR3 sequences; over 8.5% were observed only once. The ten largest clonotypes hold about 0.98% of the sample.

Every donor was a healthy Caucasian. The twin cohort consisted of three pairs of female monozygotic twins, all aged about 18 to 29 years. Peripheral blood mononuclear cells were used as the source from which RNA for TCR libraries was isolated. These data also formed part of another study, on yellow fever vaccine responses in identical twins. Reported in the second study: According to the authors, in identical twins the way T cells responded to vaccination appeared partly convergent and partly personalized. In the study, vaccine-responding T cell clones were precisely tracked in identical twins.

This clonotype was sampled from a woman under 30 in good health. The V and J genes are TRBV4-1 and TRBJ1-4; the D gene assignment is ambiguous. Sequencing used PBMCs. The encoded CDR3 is CASSQEDRVNEKLFF. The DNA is TGCGCCAGCAGCCAAGAGGACCGCGTAAATGAAAAACTGTTTTTT.